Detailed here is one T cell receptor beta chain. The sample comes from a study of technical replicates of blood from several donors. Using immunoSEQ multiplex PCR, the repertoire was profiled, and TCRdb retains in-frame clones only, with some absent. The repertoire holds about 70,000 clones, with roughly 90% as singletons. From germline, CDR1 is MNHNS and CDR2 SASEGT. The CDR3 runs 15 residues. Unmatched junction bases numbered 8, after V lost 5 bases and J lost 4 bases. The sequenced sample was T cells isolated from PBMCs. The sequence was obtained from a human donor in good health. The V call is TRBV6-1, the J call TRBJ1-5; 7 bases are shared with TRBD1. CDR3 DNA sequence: TGTGCCAGCAGTATATACCCGGGACAGAATCAGCCCCAGCATTTT. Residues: CASSIYPGQNQPQHF.